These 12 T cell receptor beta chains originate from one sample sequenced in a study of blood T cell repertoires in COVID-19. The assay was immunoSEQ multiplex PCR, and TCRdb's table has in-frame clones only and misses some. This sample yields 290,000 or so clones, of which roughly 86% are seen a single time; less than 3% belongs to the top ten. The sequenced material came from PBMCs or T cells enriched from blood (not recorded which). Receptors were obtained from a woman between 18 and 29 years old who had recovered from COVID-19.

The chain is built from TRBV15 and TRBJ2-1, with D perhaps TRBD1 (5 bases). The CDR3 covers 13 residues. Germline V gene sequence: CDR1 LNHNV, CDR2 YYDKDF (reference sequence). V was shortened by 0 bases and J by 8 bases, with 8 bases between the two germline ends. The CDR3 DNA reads TGTGCCACCAGCAGAGACAGGGCCCATGAGCAGTTCTTC. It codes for CATSRDRAHEQFF.

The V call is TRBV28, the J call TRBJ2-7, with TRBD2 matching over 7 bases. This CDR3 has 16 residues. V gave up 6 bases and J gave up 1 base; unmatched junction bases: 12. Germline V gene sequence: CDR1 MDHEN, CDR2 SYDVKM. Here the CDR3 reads CASSADGLAESYEQYF. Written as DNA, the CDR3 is TGTGCCAGCAGCGCAGATGGGCTAGCGGAGTCCTACGAGCAGTACTTC.

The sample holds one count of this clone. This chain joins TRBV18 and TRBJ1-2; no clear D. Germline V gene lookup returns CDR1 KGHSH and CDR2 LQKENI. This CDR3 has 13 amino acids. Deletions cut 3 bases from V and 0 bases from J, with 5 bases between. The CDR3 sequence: CASSPGPNYGYTF. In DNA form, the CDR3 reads TGTGCCAGCTCACCGGGCCCTAACTATGGCTACACCTTC. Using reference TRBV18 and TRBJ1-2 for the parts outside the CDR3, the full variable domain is NAGVMQNPRHLVRRRGQEARLRCSPMKGHSHVYWYRQLPEEGLKFMVYLQKENIIDESGMPKERFSAEFPKEGPSILRIQQVVRGDSAAYFCASSPGPNYGYTFGSGTRLTVV.

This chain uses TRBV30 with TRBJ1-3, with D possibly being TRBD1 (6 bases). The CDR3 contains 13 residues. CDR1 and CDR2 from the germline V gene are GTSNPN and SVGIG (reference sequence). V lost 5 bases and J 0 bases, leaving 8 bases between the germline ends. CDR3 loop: CAWGTHSGNTIYF. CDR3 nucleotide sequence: TGTGCCTGGGGGACACACTCTGGAAACACCATATATTTT.

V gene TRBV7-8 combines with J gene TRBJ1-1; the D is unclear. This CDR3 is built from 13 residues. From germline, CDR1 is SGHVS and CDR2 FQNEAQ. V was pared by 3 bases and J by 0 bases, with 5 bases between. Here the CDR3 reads CASSLGMNTEAFF. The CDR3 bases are TGTGCCAGCAGCTTGGGCATGAACACTGAAGCTTTCTTT.

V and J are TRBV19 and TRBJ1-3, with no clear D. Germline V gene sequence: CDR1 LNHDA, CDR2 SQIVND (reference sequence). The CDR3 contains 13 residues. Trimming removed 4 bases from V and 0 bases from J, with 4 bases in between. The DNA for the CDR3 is TGTGCCAGTAGTAGCGGCTCTGGAAACACCATATATTTT. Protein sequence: CASSSGSGNTIYF.

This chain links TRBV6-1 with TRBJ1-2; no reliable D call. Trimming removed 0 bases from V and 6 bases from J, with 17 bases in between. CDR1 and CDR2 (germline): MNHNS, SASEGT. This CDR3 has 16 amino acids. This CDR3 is CASSEALQYFSDGYTF. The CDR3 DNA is TGTGCCAGCAGTGAAGCGCTTCAGTATTTCTCCGATGGCTACACCTTC.

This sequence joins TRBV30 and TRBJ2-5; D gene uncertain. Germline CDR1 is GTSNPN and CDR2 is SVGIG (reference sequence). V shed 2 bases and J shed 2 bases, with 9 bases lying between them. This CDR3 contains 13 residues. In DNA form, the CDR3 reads TGTGCCTGGAGTCCACAGCCGCAAGAGACCCAGTACTTC. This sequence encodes CAWSPQPQETQYF.

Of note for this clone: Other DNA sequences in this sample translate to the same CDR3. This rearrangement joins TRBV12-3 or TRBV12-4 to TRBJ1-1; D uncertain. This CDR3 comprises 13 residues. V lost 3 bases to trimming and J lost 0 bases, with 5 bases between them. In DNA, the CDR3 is TGTGCCAGCAGTTTCACAGTGAACACTGAAGCTTTCTTT. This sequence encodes CASSFTVNTEAFF.

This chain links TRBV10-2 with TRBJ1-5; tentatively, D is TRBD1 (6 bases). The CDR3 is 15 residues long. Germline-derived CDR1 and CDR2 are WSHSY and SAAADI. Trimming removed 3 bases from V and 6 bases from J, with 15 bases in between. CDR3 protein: CASSDRRTVGQPQHF. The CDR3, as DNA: TGCGCCAGCAGTGACCGCCGGACAGTGGGTCAGCCCCAGCATTTT.

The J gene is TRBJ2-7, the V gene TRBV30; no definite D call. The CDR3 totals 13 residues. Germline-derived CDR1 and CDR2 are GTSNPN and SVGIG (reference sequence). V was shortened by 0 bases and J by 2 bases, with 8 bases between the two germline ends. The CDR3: CAWSVEFPYEQYF. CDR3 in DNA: TGTGCCTGGAGTGTGGAGTTCCCCTACGAGCAGTACTTC. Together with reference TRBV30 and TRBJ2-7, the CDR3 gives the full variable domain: SQTIHQWPATLVQPVGSPLSLECTVEGTSNPNLYWYRQAAGRGLQLLFYSVGIGQISSEVPQNLSASRPQDRQFILSSKKLLLSDSGFYLCAWSVEFPYEQYFGPGTRLTVT.

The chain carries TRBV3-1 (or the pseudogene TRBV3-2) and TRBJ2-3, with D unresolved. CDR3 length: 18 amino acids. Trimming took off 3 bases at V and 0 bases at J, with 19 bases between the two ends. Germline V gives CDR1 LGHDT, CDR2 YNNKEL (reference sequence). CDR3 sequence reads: CASSHNAPWLTSTDTQYF. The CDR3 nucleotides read TGTGCCAGCAGCCACAATGCCCCTTGGTTAACTAGCACAGATACGCAGTATTTT.